Presented here are 6 T cell receptor beta chains from one specimen sequenced in a study of blood T cell repertoires in COVID-19 (dated by TCRdb to about 2020). Library method: the immunoSEQ multiplex PCR assay. Imported from immuneACCESS, the table was reduced by TCRdb to in-frame sequences with V and J called. These copies leave out some clones; in studies compared against another copy, an unresolved V gene accounts for under half, and the cause of the remainder is not known. This sample gives 250,000 or so clones in total; 90% of them show up just once. The ten largest clones take up under 2.5% of the sample. Input material: peripheral blood. The receptors derive from a woman aged 55-75 years with COVID-19, enrolled during active disease.

The chain combines TRBV12-3 or TRBV12-4 with TRBJ2-1, with a possible D match to TRBD2 (6 bases). The V and J ends lost 6 bases and 6 bases respectively, with 9 bases between them. The CDR3 contains 12 residues. The CDR3 sequence is CASRMTSNEQFF. The CDR3 DNA is TGTGCCAGCAGGATGACTAGCAATGAGCAGTTCTTC.

This chain connects TRBV7-9 to TRBJ1-4; 10 nucleotides line up with TRBD1. Trimming cost V 5 bases and J 5 bases; bases outside gene matches: 8. Germline V lookup: CDR1 SEHNR, CDR2 FQNEAQ (reference sequence). The CDR3 sequence is 16 residues long. This CDR3 reads CASSLGQGDYNEKLFF. CDR3 nucleotides: TGTGCCAGCAGCCTAGGACAGGGGGACTACAATGAAAAACTGTTTTTT.

This chain joins TRBV5-1 and TRBJ1-1; TRBD1 might be the D (6 bases). Germline assignment: CDR1 SGHRS and CDR2 YFSETQ. The CDR3 contains 15 residues. Trimming removed 0 bases at V and 7 bases at J, with 16 bases between. The CDR3 DNA reads TGCGCCAGCAGCTTGGGGAAACAGGGCCAAGTTGAAGCTTTCTTT. Amino acids: CASSLGKQGQVEAFF.

The rearrangement uses TRBV3-1 (or the pseudogene TRBV3-2) and TRBJ1-1, with a possible D match to TRBD1 (6 bases). The V gene lost 6 bases and the J gene lost 11 bases, with 16 bases spanning the gap. Germline CDR1 LGHDT, CDR2 YNNKEL (reference sequence). The CDR3 totals 12 residues. The CDR3 bases are TGTGCCAGCAGACACGGACAGAGTTTCGCTTTCTTT. Amino acids: CASRHGQSFAFF.

The CDR3 DNA reads TGTGCCAGCAGCTTGGAGGCGGGATCGGATATTTATGAAAAACTGTTTTTT. It codes for CASSLEAGSDIYEKLFF. The V gene is TRBV5-6, the J gene TRBJ1-4; D gene uncertain. Germline assignment: CDR1 SGHDT and CDR2 YYEEEE. Trimming stripped 0 bases from V and 6 bases from J, with 18 bases between. CDR3 length equals 17 residues. Looking up the rest from reference TRBV5-6 and TRBJ1-4 gives the full variable domain: DAGVTQSPTHLIKTRGQQVTLRCSPKSGHDTVSWYQQALGQGPQFIFQYYEEEERQRGNFPDRFSGHQFPNYSSELNVNALLLGDSALYLCASSLEAGSDIYEKLFFGSGTQLSVL.

The chain combines TRBV10-3 with TRBJ1-6; 7 bases agree with TRBD1. The CDR3 has 14 residues. Germline assignment: CDR1 ENHRY and CDR2 SYGVKD. V shed 6 bases, J shed 5 bases, and the junction held 4 bases outside the gene matches. The CDR3 bases are TGTGCCATCAGCGGGACAGAGAATAATTCACCCCTCCACTTT. It specifies CAISGTENNSPLHF.